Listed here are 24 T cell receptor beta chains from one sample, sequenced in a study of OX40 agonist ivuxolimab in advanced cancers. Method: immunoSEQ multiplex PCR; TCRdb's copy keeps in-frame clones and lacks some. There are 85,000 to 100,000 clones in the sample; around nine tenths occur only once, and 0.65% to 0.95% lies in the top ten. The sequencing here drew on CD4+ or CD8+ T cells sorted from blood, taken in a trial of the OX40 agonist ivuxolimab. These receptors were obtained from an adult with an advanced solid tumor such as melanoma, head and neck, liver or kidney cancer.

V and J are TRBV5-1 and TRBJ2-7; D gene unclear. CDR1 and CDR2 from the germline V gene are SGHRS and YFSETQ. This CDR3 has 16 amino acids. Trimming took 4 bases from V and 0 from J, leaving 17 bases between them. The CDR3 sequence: CASSHSDDSSSYEQYF. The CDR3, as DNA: TGCGCCAGCAGCCACTCCGATGACTCGAGCTCCTACGAGCAGTACTTC.

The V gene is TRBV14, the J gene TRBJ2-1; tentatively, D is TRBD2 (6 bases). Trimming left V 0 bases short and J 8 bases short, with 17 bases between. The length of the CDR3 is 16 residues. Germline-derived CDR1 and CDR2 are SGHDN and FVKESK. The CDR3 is CASSQEDIAVSDEQFF. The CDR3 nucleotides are TGTGCCAGCAGCCAAGAGGACATAGCGGTCTCGGATGAGCAGTTCTTC.

The CDR3 region has the DNA TGTGCCAGCAGTTACTCGAACAGAGACACTGAAGCTTTCTTT. It codes for CASSYSNRDTEAFF. This rearrangement joins TRBV6-5 to TRBJ1-1; D remains ambiguous. V was pared by 0 bases and J by 3 bases, with 8 bases between. Germline V gene data show CDR1 as MNHEY and CDR2 as SVGAGI. There are 14 residues in the CDR3.

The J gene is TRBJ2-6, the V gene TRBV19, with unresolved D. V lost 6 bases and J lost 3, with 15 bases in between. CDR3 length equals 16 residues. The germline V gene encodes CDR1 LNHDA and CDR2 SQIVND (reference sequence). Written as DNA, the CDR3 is TGTGCCAGTAGGAACGGTGTTGAGGTTGGGGCCAACGTCCTGACTTTC. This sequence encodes CASRNGVEVGANVLTF.

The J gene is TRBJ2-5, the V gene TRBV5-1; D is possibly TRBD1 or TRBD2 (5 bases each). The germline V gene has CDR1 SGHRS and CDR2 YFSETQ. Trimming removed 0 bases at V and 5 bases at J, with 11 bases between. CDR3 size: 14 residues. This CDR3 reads CASSLALGTETQYF. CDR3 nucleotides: TGCGCCAGCAGCTTGGCCCTAGGGACGGAGACCCAGTACTTC.

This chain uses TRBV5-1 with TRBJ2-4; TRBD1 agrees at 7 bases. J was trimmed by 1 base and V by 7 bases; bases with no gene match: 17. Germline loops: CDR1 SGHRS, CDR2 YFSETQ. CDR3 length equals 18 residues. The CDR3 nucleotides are TGCGCCAGCTCGCTTGGAATTTCTACAGGGGACGCCAAAAACATTCAGTACTTC. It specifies CASSLGISTGDAKNIQYF.

CDR3 in DNA: TGTGCCAGCTCACCGGGGGATGAGACCCAGTACTTC. Its translation: CASSPGDETQYF. This chain links TRBV18 with TRBJ2-5, with D possibly being TRBD1 or TRBD2 (5 bases each). The V end lost 3 bases, the J end lost 5 bases, and 7 bases lay between the germline ends. This CDR3 has 12 residues. Germline lookup yields CDR1 KGHSH and CDR2 LQKENI.

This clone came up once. The CDR3 sequence is CASRPRLIGGGYTF. The CDR3 DNA follows: TGTGCCAGCAGGCCACGGTTGATTGGGGGAGGCTACACCTTC. This chain uses TRBV28 with TRBJ1-2; weak D call: TRBD1 (5 bases). V shed 6 bases and J shed 8 bases, with 19 bases lying between them. CDR3 length: 14 residues. Germline V gene sequence: CDR1 MDHEN, CDR2 SYDVKM.

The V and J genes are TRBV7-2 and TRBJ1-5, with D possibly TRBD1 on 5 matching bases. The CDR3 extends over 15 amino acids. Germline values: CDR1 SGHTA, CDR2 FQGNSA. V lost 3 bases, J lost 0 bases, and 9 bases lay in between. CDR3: CASSFSGYSNQPQHF. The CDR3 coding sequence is TGTGCCAGCAGCTTTTCAGGGTATAGCAATCAGCCCCAGCATTTT.

Written as DNA, the CDR3 is TGCGCCAGCAGTCAATCCGCTTCTCAGGGACTTAATCAGCCCCAGCATTTT. This encodes CASSQSASQGLNQPQHF. J is TRBJ1-5 and V is TRBV23-1; perhaps TRBD1 as D (5 bases). TRBV23-1 belongs to the ORF category, with a function that is uncertain. Deletions cut 0 bases from V and 4 bases from J, with 16 bases between. CDR3 size: 17 residues.

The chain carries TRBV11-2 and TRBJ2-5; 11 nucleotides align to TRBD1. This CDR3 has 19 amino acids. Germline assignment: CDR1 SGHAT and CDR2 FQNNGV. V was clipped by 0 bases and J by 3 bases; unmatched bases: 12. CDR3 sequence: CASSLDQRAGTGGKETQYF. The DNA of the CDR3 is TGTGCCAGCAGCTTAGACCAGAGGGCGGGGACAGGGGGGAAAGAGACCCAGTACTTC.

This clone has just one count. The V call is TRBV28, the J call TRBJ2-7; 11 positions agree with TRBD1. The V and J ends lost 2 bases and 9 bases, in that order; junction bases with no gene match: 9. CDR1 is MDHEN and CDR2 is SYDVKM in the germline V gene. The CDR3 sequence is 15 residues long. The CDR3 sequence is CASSLQGTGGVMQYF. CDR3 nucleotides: TGTGCCAGCAGTTTACAGGGGACAGGGGGGGTTATGCAGTACTTC.

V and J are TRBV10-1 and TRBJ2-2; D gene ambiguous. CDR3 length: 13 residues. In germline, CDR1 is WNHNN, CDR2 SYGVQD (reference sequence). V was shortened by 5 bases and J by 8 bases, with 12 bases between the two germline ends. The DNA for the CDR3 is TGCGCCAGCAGTCCAGGACCTTCGGGGGAGCTGTTTTTT. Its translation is CASSPGPSGELFF.

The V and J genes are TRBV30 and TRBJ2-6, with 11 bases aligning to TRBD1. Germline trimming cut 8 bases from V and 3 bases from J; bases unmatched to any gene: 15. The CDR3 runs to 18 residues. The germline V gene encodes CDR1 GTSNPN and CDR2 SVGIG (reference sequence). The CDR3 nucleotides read TGTGCCCTTCCCCCCAACGGACAGGGGGCACTTGGGGCCAACGTCCTGACTTTC. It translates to CALPPNGQGALGANVLTF.

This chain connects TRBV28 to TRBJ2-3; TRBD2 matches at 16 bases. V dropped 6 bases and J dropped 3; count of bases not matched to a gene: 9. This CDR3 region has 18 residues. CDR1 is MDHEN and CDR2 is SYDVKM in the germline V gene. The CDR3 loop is CASSLPGLAGGRTDTQYF. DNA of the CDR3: TGTGCCAGCAGCCTTCCGGGACTAGCGGGGGGGCGGACAGATACGCAGTATTTT.

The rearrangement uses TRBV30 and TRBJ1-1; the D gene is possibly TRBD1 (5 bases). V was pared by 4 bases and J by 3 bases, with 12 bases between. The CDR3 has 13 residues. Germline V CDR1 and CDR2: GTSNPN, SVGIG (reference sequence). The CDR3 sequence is CAWNRLGDTEAFF. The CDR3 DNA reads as TGTGCCTGGAATCGTTTGGGGGACACTGAAGCTTTCTTT.

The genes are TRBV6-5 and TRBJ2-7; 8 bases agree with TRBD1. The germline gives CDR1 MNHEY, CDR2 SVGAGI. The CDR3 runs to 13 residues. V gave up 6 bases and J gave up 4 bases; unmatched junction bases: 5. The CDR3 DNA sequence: TGTGCCAGCAGCCGGACAGGGATATACGAGCAGTACTTC. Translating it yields CASSRTGIYEQYF.

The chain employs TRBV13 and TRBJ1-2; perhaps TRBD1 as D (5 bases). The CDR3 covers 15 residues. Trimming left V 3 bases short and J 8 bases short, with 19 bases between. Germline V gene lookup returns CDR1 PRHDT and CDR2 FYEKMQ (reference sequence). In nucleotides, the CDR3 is TGTGCCAGCAGCTTCCGTTTACAGGTACCGGGGGGCTACACCTTC. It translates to CASSFRLQVPGGYTF.

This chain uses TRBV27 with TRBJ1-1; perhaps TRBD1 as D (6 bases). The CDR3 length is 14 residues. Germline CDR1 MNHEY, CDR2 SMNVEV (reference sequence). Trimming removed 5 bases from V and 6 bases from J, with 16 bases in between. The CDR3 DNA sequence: TGTGCCAGCAGTAGGACAGAAACAAGGGCTGAAGCTTTCTTT. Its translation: CASSRTETRAEAFF.

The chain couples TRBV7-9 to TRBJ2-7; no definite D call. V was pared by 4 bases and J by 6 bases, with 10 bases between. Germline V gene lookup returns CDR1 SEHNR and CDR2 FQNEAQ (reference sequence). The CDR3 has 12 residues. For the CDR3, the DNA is TGTGCCAGCAGCTCCTCCTATGGCGAGCAGTACTTC. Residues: CASSSSYGEQYF. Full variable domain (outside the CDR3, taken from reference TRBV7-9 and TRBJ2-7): DTGVSQNPRHKITKRGQNVTFRCDPISEHNRLYWYRQTLGQGPEFLTYFQNEAQLEKSRLLSDRFSAERPKGSFSTLEIQRTEQGDSAMYLCASSSSYGEQYFGPGTRLTVT.

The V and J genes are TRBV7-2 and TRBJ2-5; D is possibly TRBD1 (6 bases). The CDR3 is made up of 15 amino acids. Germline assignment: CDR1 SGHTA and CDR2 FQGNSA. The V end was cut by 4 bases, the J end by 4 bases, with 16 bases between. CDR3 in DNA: TGTGCCAGCAGCTCCCAATGGGGGCGGTTAGAGACCCAGTACTTC. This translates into CASSSQWGRLETQYF.

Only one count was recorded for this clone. The CDR3 DNA reads TGCGCCAGCAGCCAAGATATACTAGCGGGGCCCCAATACGAGCAGTACTTC. It translates to CASSQDILAGPQYEQYF. The gene calls are TRBV4-3 and TRBJ2-7, with 10 bases that match TRBD2. Trimming took 0 bases from V and 4 from J; bases not matched to a gene: 9. Germline V gene sequence: CDR1 LGHNA, CDR2 YSLEER. This CDR3 comprises 17 residues.

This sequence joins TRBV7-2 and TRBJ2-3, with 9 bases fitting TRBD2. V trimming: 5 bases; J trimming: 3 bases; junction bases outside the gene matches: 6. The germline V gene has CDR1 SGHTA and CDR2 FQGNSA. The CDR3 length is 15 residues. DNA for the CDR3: TGTGCCAGCAGCCAGCGGCTAGCGGGGACAGATACGCAGTATTTT. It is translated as CASSQRLAGTDTQYF.

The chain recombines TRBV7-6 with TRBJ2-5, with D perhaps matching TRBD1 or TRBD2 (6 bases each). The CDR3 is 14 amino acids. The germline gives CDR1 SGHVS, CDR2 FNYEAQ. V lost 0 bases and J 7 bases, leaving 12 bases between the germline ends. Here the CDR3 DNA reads TGTGCCAGCAGCTTAGCGACAGGAGGGGGGACCCAGTACTTC. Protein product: CASSLATGGGTQYF.